This T cell receptor beta chain was recorded in a study of cytotoxic CD8 clonotypes in ibrutinib-treated CLL (dated by TCRdb to about 2021). Turning to the overall study: In this cohort, approximately 14 patients were treatment-naive and 11 to 12 were relapsed/refractory, while under 18 had unmutated IGHV. Cryopreserved peripheral blood mononuclear cells were collected at three points: before therapy, at response, and at either sustained remission or disease progression. Longitudinal samples were obtainable from about 30% of the roughly 86 participants in the trial. Response samples were taken after a median of around 13 months on treatment, ranging from about 6 to 40 months. On average, each sample yielded approximately 250,000 productive templates and about 94,000 productive rearrangements. Every sample from remission and from progressive disease was obtained while the patients were still on ibrutinib. Partial responses were observed in 24 patients and complete responses in 2; after a median follow-up of 68 months, remission was maintained in 15 or so patients and progression was observed in about twelve. Overall study results and their limits: At baseline, clonality was higher than in age-matched healthy donors and showed a strong correlation with circulating CD8+ T-cell counts. Public clonotypes were found to be uncommon and were observed to contract or remain stable during treatment; the increase in clonality was shown to reflect expansion of private clonotypes at ibrutinib response. An increase in clonality was observed at ibrutinib response, with clonality remaining stable during sustained remission and falling back toward baseline at progression. Sampling times were not matched between patients in sustained remission and patients whose disease was progressing, and lymph node repertoires were not examined.

Details on this clone: It lacks a known antigen. Base qualities were left out, and no much larger clone turns up one base away.

On a MiSeq, deep resolution sequencing aimed for a depth between 1 in 1 million and 1 in 200,000 T cells, with each clonotype covered 10x on average. TCR beta libraries were generated with the immunoSEQ hsTCRB Kit. The study's own analysis went as follows. ImmunoSEQ Data Assistant and ImmunoSEQ Analyzer were used for data analysis, and V, D and J genes were assigned according to IMGT definitions. Clonality, which ranges from 0 to 1, was calculated by subtracting the normalized Shannon entropy of productive rearrangement frequencies from one. Only overrepresented clonotypes making up at least 0.05% of each patient's repertoire were included in the public clonotype analysis. Thirteen age-matched healthy donor repertoires from immuneACCESS were used as controls for clonality. What TCRdb holds here is the immuneACCESS table cut down to in-frame rearrangements. Part of the clones is not present; checked against another copy, under half of the missing clones reflect an unresolved V gene, and the others are unexplained. V and J calls and clone size follow that table, whereas D and trimming were derived from the DNA. For this sample there are 55,000 to 80,000 clones; about nine tenths appear just once. Approximately 3% of the sample is taken by the ten largest.

The CDR3 runs 15 amino acids, cysteine and phenylalanine included. Just CDR3 DNA is preserved here, 45 bases in frame from base 1. CDR1 is given as SGDLS and CDR2 as YYNGEE, both from the germline V gene. Trimming takes 3 bases off V and 3 bases off J; junction bases not matched to a gene: 4. The meaning of the sample's time point label: approximately eleven months on ibrutinib. For TCR beta library preparation, about 2 micrograms of genomic DNA was extracted from cryopreserved PBMCs. Longitudinal blood samples from CLL patients on ibrutinib monotherapy were analyzed using high-throughput TCR beta sequencing. The patients took part in an open-label, single-center phase 2 trial of ibrutinib monotherapy.

This chain joins TRBV9 to TRBJ1-1; the central 11 bases match TRBD1. Sequences were derived from PBMCs, sampled after 12 months of ibrutinib treatment. The receptor was derived from a human donor with chronic lymphocytic leukemia. The CDR3 protein is CASSAGQGADTEAFF. At the DNA level, the sequence is TGTGCCAGCAGCGCCGGACAGGGGGCAGACACTGAAGCTTTCTTT.